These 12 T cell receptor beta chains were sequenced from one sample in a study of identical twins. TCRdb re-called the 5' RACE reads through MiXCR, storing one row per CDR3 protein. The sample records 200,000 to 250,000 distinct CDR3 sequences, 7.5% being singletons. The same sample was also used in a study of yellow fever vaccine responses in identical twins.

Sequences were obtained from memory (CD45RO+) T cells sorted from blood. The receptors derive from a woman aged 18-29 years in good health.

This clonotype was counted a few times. CDR3 loop: CATSDPRSGDAGELFF. CDR3 DNA: TGTGCCACCAGTGACCCGAGGAGTGGAGACGCCGGGGAGCTGTTTTTT. The V gene is TRBV24-1, the J gene TRBJ2-2; no clear D. Germline V gives CDR1 KGHDR, CDR2 SFDVKD. The V end lost 4 bases, the J end lost 6 bases, and 17 bases lay between the germline ends. The CDR3 consists of 16 residues.

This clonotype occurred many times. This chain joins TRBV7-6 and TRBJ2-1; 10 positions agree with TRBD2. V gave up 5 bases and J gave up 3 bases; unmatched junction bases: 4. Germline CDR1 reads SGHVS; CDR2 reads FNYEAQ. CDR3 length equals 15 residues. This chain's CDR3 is CASSPAGGIYNEQFF. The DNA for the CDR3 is TGTGCCAGCAGCCCAGCGGGAGGGATCTACAATGAGCAGTTCTTC.

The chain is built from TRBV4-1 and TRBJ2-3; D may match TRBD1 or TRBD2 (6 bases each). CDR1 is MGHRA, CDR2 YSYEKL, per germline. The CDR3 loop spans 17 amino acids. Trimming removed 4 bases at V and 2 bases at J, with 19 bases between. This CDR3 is CASSRGGIASPTDTQYF. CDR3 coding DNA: TGCGCCAGCAGCCGAGGGGGGATCGCTAGTCCCACAGATACGCAGTATTTT.

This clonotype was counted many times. The CDR3 spells CASSLPPTVPSREQYF. CDR3 coding DNA: TGTGCCAGCAGCTTACCCCCCACGGTCCCTTCACGCGAGCAGTACTTC. V gene TRBV13 combines with J gene TRBJ2-7; D gene uncertain. CDR1 PRHDT and CDR2 FYEKMQ come from the germline V gene (reference sequence). The CDR3 is 16 amino acids. V was cut by 2 bases and J by 6 bases, with 20 bases left in between.

The CDR3 protein is CSVSPGQGVYGYTF. CDR3 in DNA: TGCAGCGTTTCCCCGGGACAGGGGGTCTATGGCTACACCTTC. This chain links TRBV29-1 with TRBJ1-2, with 11 bases lining up with TRBD1. The CDR3 consists of 14 residues. CDR1 is SQVTM, CDR2 ANQGSEA, per germline. V dropped 5 bases and J dropped 4; count of bases not matched to a gene: 6.

CDR3 loop: CASSFSGSVDTQYF. CDR3 nucleotides: TGTGCCAGCAGCTTTAGCGGGAGTGTAGATACGCAGTATTTT. This sequence joins TRBV3-1 and TRBJ2-3; 9 positions agree with TRBD2. The V gene end was trimmed by 5 bases and the J gene end by 5 bases; junction bases not matched to a gene: 5. The CDR3 runs 14 residues. Germline CDR1 reads LGHDT; CDR2 reads YNNKEL (reference sequence).

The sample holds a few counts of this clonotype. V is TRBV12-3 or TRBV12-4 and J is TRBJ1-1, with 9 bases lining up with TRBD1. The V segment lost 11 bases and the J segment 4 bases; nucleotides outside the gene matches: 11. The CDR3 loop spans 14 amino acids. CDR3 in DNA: TGTGCCGTACAAGGGGACAGGGCGGCCACTGAAGCTTTCTTT. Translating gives CAVQGDRAATEAFF.

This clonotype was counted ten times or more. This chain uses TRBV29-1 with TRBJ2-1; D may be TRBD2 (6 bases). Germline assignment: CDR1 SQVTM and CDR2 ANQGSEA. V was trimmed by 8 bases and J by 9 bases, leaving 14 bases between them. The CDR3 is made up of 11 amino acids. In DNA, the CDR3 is TGCAGCTTCCGGGACTCTGGTGAGCAGTTCTTC. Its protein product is CSFRDSGEQFF.

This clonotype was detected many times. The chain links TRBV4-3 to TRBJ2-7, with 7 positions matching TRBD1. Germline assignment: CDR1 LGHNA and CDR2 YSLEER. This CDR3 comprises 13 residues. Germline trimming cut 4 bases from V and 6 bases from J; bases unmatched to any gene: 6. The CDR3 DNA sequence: TGCGCCAGCAGCCCCCGAGGGGGCGGCGAGCAGTACTTC. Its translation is CASSPRGGGEQYF.

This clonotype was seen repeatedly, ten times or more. The DNA of the CDR3 is TGTGCCAGCACCGACCCGAAGAGTATGAACACTGAAGCTTTCTTT. It yields the protein CASTDPKSMNTEAFF. The rearrangement links TRBV28 to TRBJ1-1; no clear D gene. The CDR3 is made up of 15 amino acids. Germline assignment: CDR1 MDHEN and CDR2 SYDVKM. V was pared by 7 bases and J by 0 bases, with 15 bases between.

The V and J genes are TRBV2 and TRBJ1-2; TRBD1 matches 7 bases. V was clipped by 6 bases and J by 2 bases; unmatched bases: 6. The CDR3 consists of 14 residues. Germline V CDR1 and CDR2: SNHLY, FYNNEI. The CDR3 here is CASRRGQGNYGYTF. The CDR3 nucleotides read TGTGCCAGCAGGAGGGGGCAGGGAAACTATGGCTACACCTTC.

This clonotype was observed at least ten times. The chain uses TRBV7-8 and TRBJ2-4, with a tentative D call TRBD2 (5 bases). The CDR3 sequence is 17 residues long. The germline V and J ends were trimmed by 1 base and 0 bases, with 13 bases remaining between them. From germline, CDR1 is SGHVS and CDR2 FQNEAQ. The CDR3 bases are TGTGCCAGCAGCTTAGAACTCGCGGGTAGAGCCAAAAACATTCAGTACTTC. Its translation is CASSLELAGRAKNIQYF.